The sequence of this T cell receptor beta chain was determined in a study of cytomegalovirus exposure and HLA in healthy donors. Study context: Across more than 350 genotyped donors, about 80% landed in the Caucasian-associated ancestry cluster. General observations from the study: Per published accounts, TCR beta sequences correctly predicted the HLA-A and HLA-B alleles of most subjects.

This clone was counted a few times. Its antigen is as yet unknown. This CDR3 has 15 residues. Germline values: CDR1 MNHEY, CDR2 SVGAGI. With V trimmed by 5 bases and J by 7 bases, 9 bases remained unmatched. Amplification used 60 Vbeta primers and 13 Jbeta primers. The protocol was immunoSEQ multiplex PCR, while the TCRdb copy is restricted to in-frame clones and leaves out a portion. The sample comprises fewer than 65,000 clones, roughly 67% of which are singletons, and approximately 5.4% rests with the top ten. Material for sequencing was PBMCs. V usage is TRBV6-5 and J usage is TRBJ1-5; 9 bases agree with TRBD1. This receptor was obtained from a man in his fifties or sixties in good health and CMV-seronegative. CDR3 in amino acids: CASSRGQGIKQPQHF. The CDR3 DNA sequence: TGTGCCAGCAGTCGTGGACAGGGGATTAAACAGCCCCAGCATTTT.